This TCR beta chain was captured in a study of blood T cell repertoires in COVID-19 (dated by TCRdb to 2019 to 2021). About the full investigation: The collaborator samples originated in the United States, Italy and Spain and spanned the acute and convalescent phases of COVID-19. The material from the prospective study consisted of cDNA or gDNA derived from T cells, B-cell-depleted T cells, or PBMCs. Subjects who had been exposed to COVID-19, were actively infected with it, or had recovered from it provided the deeply sampled blood TCRbeta repertoires that made up the dataset. The repertoires were made available in a free public database intended to serve as a resource for research on the immune response to SARS-CoV-2. The samples were drawn from the first 160 participants of the ongoing ImmuneRACE study and from more than 1,000 subjects provided by 6 global collaborators. Nearly every sample came with metadata listing a de-identified subject ID, COVID-19 status, age in years and sex. HLA class I and class II types, where available, came from metadata supplied by the sample provider rather than from assay-based typing.

The paper as a whole reports these results and caveats: How much clinical and demographic metadata was included differed by source and by participant, and the metadata was provided uncurated.

Note on this clone: This clone's antigen is unknown. There are no base qualities to consult, and no much larger clone falls within one base.

TCRbeta CDR3 regions were amplified from genomic DNA by means of the immunoSEQ Assay, a bias-controlled multiplex PCR. Under the source paper's analysis protocol: The number of nucleated cells in each sample was estimated by amplification of reference gene primers within the assay. To quantify the absolute abundance of each unique TCRbeta CDR3 rearrangement, sequence reads were collapsed and filtered. For each sample, productive Simpson clonality was calculated as the square root of Simpson's diversity index over productive rearrangements. In TCRdb, the immuneACCESS table is reduced to in-frame sequences with V and J assigned. These tables do not hold every clone; where another copy was compared, an unresolved V gene accounts for under half, and the others remain unexplained. That table supplies the V and J calls and clone size; D and trimming were determined from the DNA. This sample is represented by approximately 100,000 clones; roughly 84% of them were singletons. About 6.3% of the sample is in the top ten clones.

The collaborating institutions used their own protocols to collect whole blood in K2EDTA tubes. Collaborator samples were shipped for TCRbeta analysis as frozen whole blood, isolated PBMCs, or DNA extracted from either sample type. The CDR3 holds 16 amino acids from the cysteine to the phenylalanine. Only the CDR3 DNA stays, 48 bases, in frame from base 1. Per the germline V gene (reference sequence), LGHDT is the CDR1 and YNNKEL is the CDR2. V is clipped by 3 bases and J by 4 bases, and the sequence between their germline boundaries is 15 bases long. Sequencing was done on a sample of peripheral blood. The clonotype comes from a man between 60 and 70 years old with acute or convalescent COVID-19. The rearrangement combines TRBV3-1 (or the pseudogene TRBV3-2) with TRBJ2-2, with a tentative D gene TRBD2 over 6 matching bases. The CDR3 loop reads CASSHTGTGVTGELFF. The nucleotide sequence is TGTGCCAGCAGCCATACCGGGACTGGGGTCACCGGGGAGCTGTTTTTT.